This T cell receptor (beta chain) was sequenced during a study of blood T cells in healthy people across ages. A J-beta primer mix and a sample-barcoded 5' primer were used in a second PCR of about 7 to 12 cycles. TCRdb reprocessed the 5' RACE reads via MiXCR and lists one record per CDR3 protein. The sample lists 700,000 to 900,000 distinct CDR3 sequences, about a quarter occurring once. The CDR3 is 16 amino acids. From germline, CDR1 is MNHEY and CDR2 SVGAGI. With 2 bases clipped from V and 0 bases from J, the junction kept 4 bases outside the gene matches. This clonotype was counted a few times. The sample was also reused in another study, on T cells of mothers and their children. Per that study: Reads obtained per mother exceeded 8.5 million TCR beta CDR3 reads, with some 3 million obtained per child. The shaping of TCR recombination output by thymic selection is similar in related and unrelated pairs.

The chain uses TRBV6-5 and TRBJ2-1; 7 nucleotides match TRBD2. Source material: blood. This TCR was sampled from a boy aged 10-17 years in good health. In DNA form, the CDR3 reads TGTGCCAGCAGTTACGGGCGGGGGAGCTCCTACAATGAGCAGTTCTTC. This codes for CASSYGRGSSYNEQFF.